Following are 4 T cell receptor beta chains from one sample sequenced in a study of blood T cell repertoires in COVID-19. The data were produced by immunoSEQ multiplex PCR, yet TCRdb's version contains in-frame clones alone and is incomplete. The table shows 200,000 to 250,000 clones, with about 90% occurring only once. The source material was PBMCs or T cells enriched from blood (not recorded which). Receptors were obtained from a woman in her 30s who had been exposed to COVID-19.

The gene calls are TRBV10-1 and TRBJ2-1; TRBD1 might be the D (6 bases). Germline CDR1 WNHNN, CDR2 SYGVQD (reference sequence). The V gene lost 5 bases and the J gene lost 4 bases, with 12 bases spanning the gap. The CDR3 covers 14 residues. As DNA, the CDR3 is TGCGCCAGCAGTAACCGGGACATATACAATGAGCAGTTCTTC. It codes for CASSNRDIYNEQFF.

This chain connects TRBV28 to TRBJ1-1; D possibly corresponds to TRBD1 (5 bases). The CDR3 spans 14 residues. Germline CDR1 MDHEN, CDR2 SYDVKM. The ends were cut back, 3 bases at V and 4 bases at J, with 12 bases in the middle. For the CDR3, the DNA is TGTGCCAGCAGTTTGACGGGGGGAACCACTGAAGCTTTCTTT. Its translation: CASSLTGGTTEAFF.

This clone was found once. Other nucleotide sequences in the sample specify the same CDR3. The chain links TRBV5-1 to TRBJ1-1; D not certain. Germline V gives CDR1 SGHRS, CDR2 YFSETQ. Trimming took off 4 bases at V and 6 bases at J, with 7 bases between the two ends. CDR3 size: 11 residues. Here the CDR3 reads CASSLGAEAFF. In DNA form, the CDR3 reads TGCGCCAGCAGCCTCGGAGCTGAAGCTTTCTTT.

The chain has TRBV24-1 and TRBJ2-3; TRBD2 agrees at 11 bases. V was pared by 1 base and J by 2 bases, with 16 bases of the junction left unmatched. The CDR3 runs 21 residues. Per germline, CDR1 KGHDR and CDR2 SFDVKD. CDR3 sequence: CATSDFVSSLGLAGFTDTQYF. The CDR3 DNA follows: TGTGCCACCAGTGATTTTGTTTCATCGCTCGGACTAGCGGGTTTCACAGATACGCAGTATTTT.